This note documents a single T cell receptor (beta chain) sequence. The data stem from a study of cytomegalovirus exposure and HLA in healthy donors. Per germline, CDR1 GTSNPN and CDR2 SVGIG (reference sequence). V was shortened by 0 bases and J by 6 bases, with 10 bases between the two germline ends. The CDR3 loop spans 13 amino acids. With 60 Vbeta and 13 Jbeta primers, the PCR was carried out. The table came from immunoSEQ multiplex PCR; TCRdb's copy has only in-frame clones and leaves some out. The sample gives about 150,000 clones, 82% of which show up once; around 6.6% is in the top ten. The sequence was collected from a woman between 45 and 65 years old in good health and CMV-seropositive. The sample taken for sequencing was PBMCs. This chain connects TRBV30 to TRBJ2-3; D perhaps matches TRBD1 (6 bases). The CDR3 DNA reads as TGTGCCTGGAGTGTTGGGCAGGGGGATACGCAGTATTTT. This encodes CAWSVGQGDTQYF.